These T cell receptor beta chains were read from a single sample in a study of shared T cell receptors in the human thymus. Sequenced by immunoSEQ multiplex PCR; TCRdb stores in-frame clones only, minus some. The table has about 730,000 clones, 80% to 90% seen once. These records were also assigned to another study, of human thymus T cells.

Specimen: thymocytes. The receptors were gathered from a girl less than two years old with a congenital heart defect. Both conserved end residues are part of each CDR3. A D gene is named only where the DNA matches it firmly. Some rows mark clone size as missing; the rest say once, few, many or name a class of expanded clone.

D	J	V	size	DNA	CDR3
NA	TRBJ1-3	TRBV6-1	few	TGTGCCAGCAGCACCTCAGGGGTCTCTGGAAACACCATATATTTT	CASSTSGVSGNTIYF
NA	TRBJ1-6	TRBV7-3	NA	TGTGCCAGCAGCTTAGTTCTTAGTTCACCCCTCCACTTT	CASSLVLSSPLHF
NA	TRBJ1-5	TRBV12-5	once	TGTGCTAGTGGTTGGGTGACAGACAATCAGCCCCAGCATTTT	CASGWVTDNQPQHF
NA	TRBJ2-1	TRBV6-6	NA	TGTGCCAGCAGTTTCCGGGACAATTTGACCTGGCAGTTCTTC	CASSFRDNLTWQFF
NA	TRBJ2-1	TRBV30	NA	TGTGCCTGGAGTCCAACGGGAGCTGGGTGTAGCGGAGAATACAATGAGCAGTTCTTC	CAWSPTGAGCSGEYNEQFF
TRBD1	TRBJ2-1	TRBV5-1	NA	TGCGCCAGCATGGACGTCGGGACAGCTGGGTTCTACAATGAGCAGTTCTTC	CASMDVGTAGFYNEQFF
TRBD1	TRBJ1-2	TRBV11-2	NA	TGTGCCAGCAGCTCCATGGGACAGGTTGGGGCCTATGGCTACACCTTC	CASSSMGQVGAYGYTF
NA	TRBJ1-3	TRBV4-3	few	TGCGCCAGCAGCCAAGCTGGCACCGTGAGGGGAAACACCATATATTTT	CASSQAGTVRGNTIYF
TRBD1	TRBJ1-3	TRBV19	few	TGTGCCAGTGTCCAGGGGGCAGGAGGAAACACCATATATTTT	CASVQGAGGNTIYF
NA	TRBJ1-6	TRBV5-6	NA	TGTGCCAGCAGCCTTACGTTCGGTAATTCACCCCTCCACTTT	CASSLTFGNSPLHF
TRBD1	TRBJ1-1	TRBV7-2	NA	TGTGCCAGCAGCCCCCTAGAGACAGGGGGCTGGCTCACTGAAGCTTTCTTT	CASSPLETGGWLTEAFF
NA	TRBJ2-1	TRBV7-9	NA	TGTGCCAGCAGCTTAGCGGTAACGAGGGCCACCTACAATGAGCAGTTCTTC	CASSLAVTRATYNEQFF
NA	TRBJ1-2	TRBV29-1	NA	TGCAGCGGATGCTCTTTGGGAGGAAACTATGGCTACACCTTC	CSGCSLGGNYGYTF
TRBD1	TRBJ1-4	TRBV7-8	NA	TGTGCCAGCAGCTTAGGACCTACCGGGACAGAAGATGAAAAACTGTTTTTT	CASSLGPTGTEDEKLFF
NA	TRBJ1-2	TRBV20-1	NA	TGCAGTGCGCACAGGGATGGCTACACCTTC	CSAHRDGYTF
NA	TRBJ1-1	TRBV28	once	TGTGCCAGCAGGAAAACCGGGACACAACTGAACACTGAAGCTTTCTTT	CASRKTGTQLNTEAFF
NA	TRBJ1-2	TRBV15	NA	TGTGCCACCAGCAGAGGCAGGGGTGGTTATGGCTACACCTTC	CATSRGRGGYGYTF
NA	TRBJ1-1	TRBV18	NA	TGTGCCAGCTCAGTAGACAGGTTAGGTCTGAAGACTGAAGCTTTCTTT	CASSVDRLGLKTEAFF
NA	TRBJ1-2	TRBV6-6	NA	TGTGCCATACATGGGAAAGGGGTTAATGGCTACACCTTC	CAIHGKGVNGYTF
NA	TRBJ1-2	TRBV28	NA	TGTGCCAGCAGTACAGGGATTGGCTACACCTTC	CASSTGIGYTF
TRBD2	TRBJ2-2	TRBV2	few	TGTGCCAGCAGTGATTGGGGGCTAGCGGGGCCCTTTCCAGGGGAGCTGTTTTTT	CASSDWGLAGPFPGELFF
TRBD2	TRBJ2-5	TRBV2	NA	TGTGCCAGCGGGACGGGGGGGTACCAAGAGACCCAGTACTTC	CASGTGGYQETQYF
NA	TRBJ2-4	TRBV7-2	NA	TGTGCCAGCAGCTTATTCCGGGTGGACATTCAGTACTTC	CASSLFRVDIQYF
NA	TRBJ2-6	TRBV6-1	NA	TGTGCCAGCAGTGAACGGCCTCAGGGCTCTGGGGCCAACGTCCTGACTTTC	CASSERPQGSGANVLTF
NA	TRBJ2-6	TRBV9	NA	TGTGCCAGCAGCGGAGAACTGTCGCGCCAGGTTTCTGGGGCCAACGTCCTGACTTTC	CASSGELSRQVSGANVLTF
NA	TRBJ2-1	TRBV7-8	NA	TGTGCCAGCAGGGACACTTTTTACAATGAGCAGTTCTTC	CASRDTFYNEQFF
NA	TRBJ1-6	TRBV6-1	NA	TGTGCCAGCAGTGAAGTCCAATTGTGGATACAGCGCGGGGATAATTCACCCCTCCACTTT	CASSEVQLWIQRGDNSPLHF
NA	TRBJ2-3	TRBV5-4	NA	TGTGCCAGCAGCTTTTTAGCAGGCACAGATACGCAGTATTTT	CASSFLAGTDTQYF
NA	TRBJ1-2	TRBV7-9	few	TGTGCCAGCAGCTTAGCGGGAGCGGCAGACTCTCTAAACTATGGCTACACCTTC	CASSLAGAADSLNYGYTF
NA	TRBJ1-2	TRBV5-1	NA	TGCGCCAGCAGCTTGGCCTCGGGGGGTCGGTATGGCTACACCTTC	CASSLASGGRYGYTF
TRBD2	TRBJ2-3	TRBV2	NA	TGTGCCAGCGGGTTCGGACTAGCGGTCACAGATACGCAGTATTTT	CASGFGLAVTDTQYF
TRBD2	TRBJ2-3	TRBV4-2	NA	TGTGCCAGCAGCCAAGATGCAGAAGCGGGGTCTCCAAACGGGGCAGATACGCAGTATTTT	CASSQDAEAGSPNGADTQYF
NA	TRBJ2-7	TRBV5-1	once	TGCGCCAGCAGCTTAACGGACAGCTCCTACGAGCAGTACTTC	CASSLTDSSYEQYF
TRBD1	TRBJ2-7	TRBV18	NA	TGTGCCAGCTCACCACACCCGAGACAGGGTTTCTACGAGCAGTACTTC	CASSPHPRQGFYEQYF
NA	TRBJ2-1	TRBV19	NA	TGTGCCAGTAGCCCCCGAGAGGGTGGGCCTCTGTACAATGAGCAGTTCTTC	CASSPREGGPLYNEQFF
TRBD1	TRBJ2-7	TRBV7-9	NA	TGTGCCAGCAGCGGCGTGACAGGGGGGGACTACGAGCAGTACTTC	CASSGVTGGDYEQYF
NA	TRBJ1-2	TRBV5-4	NA	TGTGCCAGCAGAACCGGGGGGGACTATGGCTACACCTTC	CASRTGGDYGYTF
NA	TRBJ1-1	TRBV6-1	NA	TGTGCCAGCAGTGAGGTCCGGACAGTCGAAGCTTTCTTT	CASSEVRTVEAFF
NA	TRBJ1-2	TRBV28	NA	TGTGCCAGCAGCGGAATACCTCGTGGGCTCTATGGCTACACCTTC	CASSGIPRGLYGYTF
NA	TRBJ2-1	TRBV18	NA	TGTGCCAGCTCACTTTGCGGGGGCGCTAACAATGAGCAGTTCTTC	CASSLCGGANNEQFF
NA	TRBJ1-1	TRBV6-1	NA	TGTGCCAGCAGACCCTTCGGGGGAACTGAAGCTTTCTTT	CASRPFGGTEAFF